This TCR beta chain was sequenced in a study of blood T cell repertoires in COVID-19. Original processing notes: Counts of nucleated cells, estimated from reference gene primer amplification, were obtained. The protocol was immunoSEQ multiplex PCR, while the TCRdb copy is restricted to in-frame clones and leaves out a portion. From that table come the V and J calls and clone size; the DNA was used to work out D and trimming. The sample lists approximately 190,000 clones, over 70% occurring once. Germline CDR1 SGHNT, CDR2 YYREEE (reference sequence). This CDR3 region has 13 residues. Trimming cost V 1 base and J 1 base, with 5 bases left between them.

Sequenced material: peripheral blood. The receptor was isolated from a man aged 60-69 years with acute or convalescent COVID-19. V is TRBV5-4 and J is TRBJ1-1; no reliable D call. CDR3 nucleotides: TGTGCCAGCAGCTTGACTGCGAACACTGAAGCTTTCTTT. This sequence encodes CASSLTANTEAFF. The complete variable domain, with remaining parts taken from reference TRBV5-4 and TRBJ1-1, reads ETGVTQSPTHLIKTRGQQVTLRCSSQSGHNTVSWYQQALGQGPQFIFQYYREEENGRGNFPPRFSGLQFPNYSSELNVNALELDDSALYLCASSLTANTEAFFGQGTRLTVV.